This TCR beta chain was observed in a study of cytomegalovirus exposure and HLA in healthy donors. Study as a whole: An analysis done earlier identified more than 100 million unique TCR beta sequences from 190 million or so T cells. Early on, a data release was issued that held some 85 million unique TCRs from HLA-typed donors. Points from the study as a whole: As a later analysis showed, a missense DCLRE1C variant was linked to trimming of TCR beta V- and J-genes.

Germline assignment: CDR1 SGHDT and CDR2 YYEEEE. CDR3 length: 16 amino acids. Deletions cut 4 bases from V and 1 base from J, with 17 bases between. The PCR used 60 Vbeta and 13 Jbeta primers. Produced via immunoSEQ multiplex PCR; TCRdb's table is partial and in-frame only. The sample yields 250,000 to 300,000 clones, approximately 91% seen once. All donors participated as healthy donors of bone marrow. As to this clone: The antigen is unknown.

The source is a girl aged 2 to 10 in good health and CMV-seronegative. The chain recombines TRBV5-6 with TRBJ1-1; a weak D match, TRBD1 (6 bases). Sequences were obtained from PBMCs. This CDR3 is CASSLRAGGRNTEAFF. CDR3 bases: TGTGCCAGCAGCCTTCGGGCGGGGGGCCGGAACACTGAAGCTTTCTTT. The entire variable domain, with the rest obtained from reference TRBV5-6 and TRBJ1-1, is as follows: DAGVTQSPTHLIKTRGQQVTLRCSPKSGHDTVSWYQQALGQGPQFIFQYYEEEERQRGNFPDRFSGHQFPNYSSELNVNALLLGDSALYLCASSLRAGGRNTEAFFGQGTRLTVV.